The 10 T cell receptor beta chains given below trace back to one sample, sequenced in a study of OX40 agonist ivuxolimab in advanced cancers. Using immunoSEQ multiplex PCR, the repertoire was profiled, and TCRdb retains in-frame clones only, with some absent. The table lists 85,000 to 100,000 clones, approximately 89% of them singletons. The sample was CD4+ or CD8+ T cells sorted from blood, taken in a trial of the OX40 agonist ivuxolimab. The origin of the receptors is an adult with an advanced solid tumor such as melanoma, head and neck, liver or kidney cancer.

The gene calls are TRBV6-1 and TRBJ2-2, with D hard to call. Trimming took off 3 bases at V and 4 bases at J, with 12 bases between the two ends. Germline values: CDR1 MNHNS, CDR2 SASEGT. The CDR3 has 15 residues. The CDR3 spells CASSDILSRTGELFF. The CDR3 DNA reads TGTGCCAGCAGTGACATCCTAAGTCGCACCGGGGAGCTGTTTTTT.

The chain employs TRBV28 and TRBJ1-2; 8 bases map to TRBD1. Germline CDR1 is MDHEN and CDR2 is SYDVKM. This CDR3 comprises 16 residues. The trim removed 1 base at V and 6 bases at J, leaving 10 bases unmatched. CDR3 nucleotide sequence: TGTGCCAGCAGTTTATCCCTGTTATCGGACAGGGATGGCTACACCTTC. Translated, it gives CASSLSLLSDRDGYTF.

V gene TRBV5-4 combines with J gene TRBJ1-3, with TRBD1 matching over 9 bases. Germline lookup yields CDR1 SGHNT and CDR2 YYREEE (reference sequence). V trimming: 3 bases; J trimming: 6 bases; junction bases outside the gene matches: 4. The CDR3 extends over 14 amino acids. The CDR3 DNA sequence: TGTGCCAGCAGCTCCCGGGACAGGGAAAACACCATATATTTT. Residues: CASSSRDRENTIYF. Full variable domain (rest looked up from reference TRBV5-4 and TRBJ1-3): ETGVTQSPTHLIKTRGQQVTLRCSSQSGHNTVSWYQQALGQGPQFIFQYYREEENGRGNFPPRFSGLQFPNYSSELNVNALELDDSALYLCASSSRDRENTIYFGEGSWLTVV.

The chain joins TRBV11-2 to TRBJ1-4; maybe TRBD1 (5 bases). CDR3 length equals 13 residues. The germline gives CDR1 SGHAT, CDR2 FQNNGV. V was shortened by 5 bases and J by 5 bases, with 9 bases between the two germline ends. DNA of the CDR3: TGTGCCAGCAGCCCGGGACCGAATGAAAAACTGTTTTTT. Protein sequence: CASSPGPNEKLFF.

V gene TRBV28 combines with J gene TRBJ1-5; D is unresolved. V gave up 2 bases and J gave up 2 bases, with 10 bases separating them. Germline CDR1 MDHEN, CDR2 SYDVKM. The CDR3 covers 15 residues. The CDR3, as DNA: TGTGCCAGCAGTTTACGGACCCGCGGCAATCAGCCCCAGCATTTT. Translated, it gives CASSLRTRGNQPQHF.

In this sample, this clone turned up once. This chain links TRBV30 with TRBJ1-2; 7 bases align to TRBD1. Germline V gives CDR1 GTSNPN, CDR2 SVGIG (reference sequence). This CDR3 region has 14 residues. The V segment lost 0 bases and the J segment 4 bases; nucleotides outside the gene matches: 5. The DNA of the CDR3 is TGTGCCTGGAGTGTAACGACAGGGTTCTATGGCTACACCTTC. Protein sequence: CAWSVTTGFYGYTF.

The J gene is TRBJ1-2, the V gene TRBV7-2, with 9 bases fitting TRBD1. The V and J ends lost 4 bases and 8 bases, in that order; junction bases with no gene match: 11. The germline V gene has CDR1 SGHTA and CDR2 FQGNSA. The CDR3 loop spans 15 amino acids. The DNA of the CDR3 is TGTGCCAGCAGCTCTTGGACAGGGGAAGTTAGCGGCTACACCTTC. This translates into CASSSWTGEVSGYTF.

The chain recombines TRBV5-1 with TRBJ1-4; no reliable D call. CDR3 length equals 14 residues. V was shortened by 0 bases and J by 3 bases, with 6 bases between the two germline ends. Germline CDR1 SGHRS, CDR2 YFSETQ. CDR3 bases: TGCGCCAGCAGCTTGGGGGAGGCTAATGAAAAACTGTTTTTT. It codes for CASSLGEANEKLFF.

This chain uses TRBV19 with TRBJ1-1, with D maybe TRBD1 (6 bases). V lost 3 bases and J lost 6, with 14 bases in between. There are 14 residues in the CDR3. Germline V gene sequence: CDR1 LNHDA, CDR2 SQIVND (reference sequence). CDR3 protein: CASSIQGFSAEAFF. The CDR3 region has the DNA TGTGCCAGTAGTATTCAGGGGTTTTCGGCTGAAGCTTTCTTT.

The chain uses TRBV6-5 and TRBJ1-5, with 7 bases matching TRBD1. There are 14 residues in the CDR3. Germline values: CDR1 MNHEY, CDR2 SVGAGI. Germline trimming cut 5 bases from V and 5 bases from J; bases unmatched to any gene: 6. The CDR3 sequence: CASSSGQVDQPQHF. CDR3 bases: TGTGCCAGCAGTAGTGGACAGGTAGATCAGCCCCAGCATTTT.